These 9 T cell receptor beta chains were all obtained from the same sample, sequenced in a study of T-cell memory formation after mild COVID-19. MiXCR, run by TCRdb on the 5' RACE reads, gives a single entry per CDR3 protein. The sample consists of under 350,000 distinct CDR3 sequences, 15% to 20% of them appearing once. Sequencing was carried out using PBMCs or a T cell subset sorted from them (not recorded which). Receptors originate from a man younger than 35 who had mild COVID-19 (a few samples of this study predate the infection). Cell type and time point are not known.

Only a few counts were recorded for this clonotype. This chain's CDR3 is CASSLLSGQGASYEQYF. Here the CDR3 DNA reads TGTGCCAGCAGTTTACTCTCGGGACAGGGGGCGTCGTACGAGCAGTACTTC. This chain uses TRBV6-5 with TRBJ2-7; the match to TRBD1 covers 12 bases. With 4 bases clipped from V and 4 bases from J, the junction kept 11 bases outside the gene matches. The CDR3 loop spans 17 amino acids. Germline CDR1 and CDR2: MNHEY and SVGAGI.

This clonotype has a handful of counts. The chain joins TRBV7-9 to TRBJ2-3; the D is unclear. Germline values: CDR1 SEHNR, CDR2 FQNEAQ (reference sequence). The CDR3 is 14 amino acids. Deletions cut 4 bases from V and 6 bases from J, with 14 bases between. CDR3 region: CASSSTGLLDTQYF. CDR3 coding DNA: TGTGCCAGCAGCTCCACCGGGCTCCTGGATACGCAGTATTTT.

CDR3 bases: TGCGCCAGCAGCCCAAGGGGGGACGCCTCCTACAATGAGCAGTTCTTC. It translates to CASSPRGDASYNEQFF. V and J are TRBV5-1 and TRBJ2-1, with D possibly called TRBD1 or TRBD2 (6 bases each). Trimming took 4 bases from V and 0 from J, leaving 14 bases between them. CDR3 length: 16 residues. Germline assignment: CDR1 SGHRS and CDR2 YFSETQ.

This clonotype was seen at least ten times. This sequence joins TRBV3-1 and TRBJ2-7; 7 bases align to TRBD1. CDR1 and CDR2 (germline): LGHDT, YNNKEL (reference sequence). The CDR3 is 14 residues long. V lost 6 bases to trimming and J lost 2 bases; unmatched junction nucleotides: 7. The CDR3 is CASSHGTAPYEQYF. In DNA, the CDR3 is TGTGCCAGCAGTCACGGGACAGCCCCCTACGAGCAGTACTTC.

This clonotype appeared many times. The chain carries TRBV7-7 and TRBJ2-2; the D is unclear. The CDR3 has 17 amino acids. The V gene lost 2 bases and the J gene lost 0 bases, with 13 bases spanning the gap. From germline, CDR1 is SSHAT and CDR2 FNYEAQ (reference sequence). The CDR3 coding sequence is TGTGCCAGCAGCTTATCTATGGCGGACGCGAACACCGGGGAGCTGTTTTTT. Translation: CASSLSMADANTGELFF.

This chain joins TRBV5-1 and TRBJ2-1, with 9 bases aligning to TRBD1. Germline assignment: CDR1 SGHRS and CDR2 YFSETQ. Germline trimming cut 4 bases from V and 6 bases from J; bases unmatched to any gene: 11. CDR3 length equals 16 residues. The CDR3 reads CASSPSGQGVGNEQFF. As DNA, the CDR3 is TGCGCCAGCAGCCCCTCGGGACAGGGTGTAGGCAATGAGCAGTTCTTC.

V and J are TRBV25-1 and TRBJ2-3; D call uncertain. The CDR3 sequence is 15 residues long. Germline values: CDR1 MGHDK, CDR2 SYGVNS. The V end lost 1 base, the J end lost 0 bases, and 8 bases lay between the germline ends. CDR3 nucleotides: TGTGCCAGCAGTGAATCCGCAACTAGCACAGATACGCAGTATTTT. This gives the protein CASSESATSTDTQYF. Full variable domain (rest looked up from reference TRBV25-1 and TRBJ2-3): EADIYQTPRYLVIGTGKKITLECSQTMGHDKMYWYQQDPGMELHLIHYSYGVNSTEKGDLSSESTVSRIRTEHFPLTLESARPSHTSQYLCASSESATSTDTQYFGPGTRLTVL.

This clonotype turned up a few times. The rearrangement joins TRBV7-9 to TRBJ2-1; no definite D call. The CDR3 runs to 12 residues. Germline CDR1 reads SEHNR; CDR2 reads FQNEAQ (reference sequence). Deletions cut 2 bases from V and 10 bases from J, with 9 bases between. In DNA form, the CDR3 reads TGTGCCAGCAGCTTACAGGTGCGGGAGCAGTTCTTC. As protein: CASSLQVREQFF.

The gene calls are TRBV2 and TRBJ2-1; possible D gene TRBD2, 6 bases. Trimming left V 6 bases short and J 0 bases short, with 9 bases between. The CDR3 contains 14 residues. Per the germline V gene, CDR1 is SNHLY and CDR2 is FYNNEI. The CDR3 sequence is CASSGSSSYNEQFF. For the CDR3, the DNA is TGTGCCAGCAGCGGGAGCAGCTCCTACAATGAGCAGTTCTTC.